Shown below are 10 T cell receptor beta chains from a single sample sequenced in a study of shared T cell receptors in the human thymus (dated by TCRdb to the early 2020s). Library prep was done by the immunoSEQ multiplex PCR assay. Sourced from immuneACCESS, this table was stored by TCRdb with only in-frame sequences that have V and J called. A share of the clones is absent; for the studies checked, an unresolved V gene accounts for under half, and the remainder has no known explanation. This sample gives approximately 730,000 clones in total; approximately 83% of them show up just once. Roughly 0.01% of the sample is in the top ten clones. These same records also appear under a second study, on human thymus T cells.

The sample comprised thymocytes. These receptors came from a girl under two years old with a congenital heart defect. Donor details come from another sample of the same person, matched by shared clones.

This chain uses TRBV6-1 with TRBJ1-2; weak D call: TRBD1 (5 bases). The length of the CDR3 is 14 residues. From germline, CDR1 is MNHNS and CDR2 SASEGT. Between the trimmed V and J ends, which lost 6 bases and 2 bases, there was a span of 13 bases. The CDR3 sequence is CASSRPAGNYGYTF. The CDR3 coding sequence is TGTGCCAGCAGCCGTCCTGCAGGGAACTATGGCTACACCTTC.

The table lists this clone with a count of one. The chain carries TRBV6-1 and TRBJ1-4, with D maybe TRBD1 (6 bases). The ends were cut back, 6 bases at V and 8 bases at J, with 19 bases in the middle. CDR1 MNHNS and CDR2 SASEGT come from the germline V gene. This CDR3 region has 15 residues. CDR3 DNA: TGTGCCAGCAGCCTACAGGGCGGGGGCGGGGAAAAACTGTTTTTT. Amino acid sequence: CASSLQGGGGEKLFF.

The chain joins TRBV4-1 to TRBJ2-3; 9 positions agree with TRBD1. Germline loops: CDR1 MGHRA, CDR2 YSYEKL. CDR3 size: 17 residues. Trimming took 0 bases from V and 2 from J; bases not matched to a gene: 6. The CDR3 nucleotides are TGCGCCAGCAGCCAAGATTTCGGGACAGGGTCCACAGATACGCAGTATTTT. Residues: CASSQDFGTGSTDTQYF.

V usage is TRBV28 and J usage is TRBJ1-5, with 7 nucleotides matching TRBD1. The CDR3 consists of 14 residues. Germline trimming cut 5 bases from V and 7 bases from J; bases unmatched to any gene: 8. Germline V CDR1 and CDR2: MDHEN, SYDVKM. The CDR3 bases are TGTGCCAGCAGTCTTGACAGGGCCCTCCAGCCCCAGCATTTT. Its protein is CASSLDRALQPQHF. Complete variable domain (other parts from reference TRBV28 and TRBJ1-5): DVKVTQSSRYLVKRTGEKVFLECVQDMDHENMFWYRQDPGLGLRLIYFSYDVKMKEKGDIPEGYSVSREKKERFSLILESASTNQTSMYLCASSLDRALQPQHFGDGTRLSIL.

This clone was seen once. CDR3 sequence: CASSEGRGDYNEQFF. The CDR3 DNA reads as TGTGCCAGCAGTGAAGGGCGGGGAGACTACAATGAGCAGTTCTTC. The V gene is TRBV6-1, the J gene TRBJ2-1, with D possibly TRBD2 on 6 matching bases. Germline V gives CDR1 MNHNS, CDR2 SASEGT. V dropped 1 base and J dropped 3 bases, with 10 bases sitting between them. The CDR3 has 15 amino acids.

V usage is TRBV5-1 and J usage is TRBJ2-5; D gene ambiguous. Germline CDR1 and CDR2: SGHRS and YFSETQ. Between the trimmed V and J ends, which lost 4 bases and 5 bases, there was a span of 6 bases. The CDR3 contains 11 residues. The CDR3, as DNA: TGCGCCAGCAGCACAACGGAGACCCAGTACTTC. It codes for CASSTTETQYF.

This clone was seen more than once but under ten times. The chain is built from TRBV6-1 and TRBJ1-5; D ambiguous. From germline, CDR1 is MNHNS and CDR2 SASEGT. The V end was cut by 4 bases, the J end by 5 bases, with 9 bases between. The CDR3 length is 13 residues. For the CDR3, the DNA is TGTGCCAGCAGTGGGCGACACCATCAGCCCCAGCATTTT. As protein: CASSGRHHQPQHF.

The J gene is TRBJ2-5, the V gene TRBV19, with 9 bases matching TRBD2. CDR3 length: 16 amino acids. V lost 7 bases, J lost 2 bases, and 11 bases stayed unmatched. The germline V gene has CDR1 LNHDA and CDR2 SQIVND (reference sequence). In DNA, the CDR3 is TGTGCCAGTACCCCGGCTAGCGGGGTTTTTCAAGAGACCCAGTACTTC. Its translation: CASTPASGVFQETQYF. Complete variable domain (other parts from reference TRBV19 and TRBJ2-5): DGGITQSPKYLFRKEGQNVTLSCEQNLNHDAMYWYRQDPGQGLRLIYYSQIVNDFQKGDIAEGYSVSREKKESFPLTVTSAQKNPTAFYLCASTPASGVFQETQYFGPGTRLLVL.

V is TRBV28 and J is TRBJ2-1; D gene ambiguous. The CDR3 spans 13 residues. Trimming stripped 10 bases from V and 0 bases from J, with 10 bases between. Germline assignment: CDR1 MDHEN and CDR2 SYDVKM. The CDR3: CATGHPSYNEQFF. The CDR3 coding sequence is TGTGCCACCGGTCACCCCTCCTACAATGAGCAGTTCTTC.

The V gene is TRBV6-1, the J gene TRBJ1-4; 7 nucleotides align to TRBD1. The J segment lost 4 bases and the V segment lost 7 bases, leaving 6 bases of the junction unmatched. The CDR3 covers 14 residues. Germline CDR1 MNHNS, CDR2 SASEGT. Here the CDR3 reads CASMPDRFNEKLFF. CDR3 coding DNA: TGTGCCAGCATGCCGGACAGGTTTAATGAAAAACTGTTTTTT.